In this sample, the clone carrying this T cell receptor (beta chain) turned up a few times. The data stem from a study of OX40 agonist ivuxolimab in advanced cancers. Across the whole study: Patients got intravenous ivuxolimab at 0.01 to 10 mg/kg every 2 weeks. Patients in dose escalation had liver, melanoma, kidney or head and neck cancers. Partial responses were recorded for three patients, including one with hepatocellular carcinoma and two with cutaneous melanoma.

The germline V gene encodes CDR1 MGHDK and CDR2 SYGVNS. Germline trimming cut 4 bases from V and 9 bases from J; bases unmatched to any gene: 9. CDR3 size: 15 residues. TCRdb's copy holds only in-frame clones and misses some; the assay was immunoSEQ multiplex PCR. The table shows more than 70,000 clones, with roughly 87% occurring only once. The starting material was CD4+ or CD8+ T cells sorted from blood, obtained in a trial of the OX40 agonist ivuxolimab. The receptor was derived from an adult with an advanced solid tumor such as melanoma, head and neck, liver or kidney cancer. The chain couples TRBV25-1 to TRBJ1-6; 7 bases match TRBD1. CDR3 nucleotides: TGTGCCAGCAGTGGATCAAAGAGGGGGCTTTCACCCCTCCACTTT. It yields the protein CASSGSKRGLSPLHF.